This T cell receptor beta chain was captured in a study of T cells in Graves' hyperthyroidism and ophthalmopathy. Exclusion of patients followed from uncontrolled infection, other autoimmune disease, pregnancy or lactation. Between the trimmed V and J ends, which lost 3 bases and 4 bases, there was a span of 9 bases. The CDR3 covers 13 residues. CDR1 and CDR2 (germline): MGHDK, SYGVNS. Regarding the study as a whole: Most clonotypes expanded in thyroid above 0.001 were likewise present in blood.

Amplification yielded TCR beta CDR3 regions, with RNA transcripts as the source. The primer set for the first-round RT-PCR of the TCR CDR3 was HTBI. TCRdb reprocessed the multiplex PCR reads with MiXCR, giving one entry per CDR3 protein. The sample lists approximately 700,000 distinct CDR3 sequences, approximately 42% occurring once. This clonotype was recorded at least ten times. Antigen specificity is unknown. This sequence joins TRBV25-1 and TRBJ1-2; D is undetermined. Sequencing was carried out using peripheral blood or thyroid tissue (not recorded which). The sequence was collected from an adult man with Graves' disease, either hyperthyroidism or ophthalmopathy (not recorded which). CDR3 in amino acids: CASSDWGGYGYTF. The CDR3 coding sequence is TGTGCCAGCAGTGACTGGGGAGGCTATGGCTACACCTTC.